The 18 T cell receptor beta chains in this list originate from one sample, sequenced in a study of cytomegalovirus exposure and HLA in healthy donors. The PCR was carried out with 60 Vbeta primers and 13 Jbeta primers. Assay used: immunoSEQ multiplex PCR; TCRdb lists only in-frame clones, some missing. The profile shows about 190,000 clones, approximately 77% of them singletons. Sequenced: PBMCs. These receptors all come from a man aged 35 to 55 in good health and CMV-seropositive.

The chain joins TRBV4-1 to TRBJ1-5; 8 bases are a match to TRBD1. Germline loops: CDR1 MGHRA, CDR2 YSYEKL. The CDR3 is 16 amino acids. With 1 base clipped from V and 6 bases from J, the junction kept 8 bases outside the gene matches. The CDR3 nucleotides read TGCGCCAGCAGCCAAGTCCCCGCCAGGGGGCCTCAGCCCCAGCATTTT. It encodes CASSQVPARGPQPQHF.

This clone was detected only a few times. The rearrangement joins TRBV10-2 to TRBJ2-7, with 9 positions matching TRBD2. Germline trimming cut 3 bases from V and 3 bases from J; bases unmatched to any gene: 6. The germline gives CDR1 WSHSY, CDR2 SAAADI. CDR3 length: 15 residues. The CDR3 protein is CASSETAGGSYEQYF. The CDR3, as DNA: TGCGCCAGCAGTGAAACAGCGGGGGGAAGCTACGAGCAGTACTTC.

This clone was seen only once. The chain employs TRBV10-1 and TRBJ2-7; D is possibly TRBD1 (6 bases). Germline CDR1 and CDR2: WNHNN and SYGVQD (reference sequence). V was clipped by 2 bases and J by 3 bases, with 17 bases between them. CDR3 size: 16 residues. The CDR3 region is CASSETQGTQYYEQYF. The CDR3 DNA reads TGCGCCAGCAGTGAGACACAGGGAACCCAATACTACGAGCAGTACTTC.

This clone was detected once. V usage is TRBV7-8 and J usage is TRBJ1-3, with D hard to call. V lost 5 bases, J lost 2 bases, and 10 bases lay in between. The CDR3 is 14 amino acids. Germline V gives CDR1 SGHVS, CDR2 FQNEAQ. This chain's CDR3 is CASSQSPTGNTIYF. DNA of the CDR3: TGTGCCAGCAGCCAGTCTCCAACTGGAAACACCATATATTTT. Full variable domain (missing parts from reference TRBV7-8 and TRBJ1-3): GAGVSQSPRYKVAKRGQDVALRCDPISGHVSLFWYQQALGQGPEFLTYFQNEAQLDKSGLPSDRFFAERPEGSVSTLKIQRTQQEDSAVYLCASSQSPTGNTIYFGEGSWLTVV.

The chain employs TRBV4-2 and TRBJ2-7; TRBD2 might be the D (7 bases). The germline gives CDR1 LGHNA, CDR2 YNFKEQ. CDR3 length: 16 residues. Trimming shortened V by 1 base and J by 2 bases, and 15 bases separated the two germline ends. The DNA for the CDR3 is TGTGCCAGCAGCCAAGCGGGTGGCGGGGGCCCCTACGAGCAGTACTTC. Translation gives CASSQAGGGGPYEQYF.

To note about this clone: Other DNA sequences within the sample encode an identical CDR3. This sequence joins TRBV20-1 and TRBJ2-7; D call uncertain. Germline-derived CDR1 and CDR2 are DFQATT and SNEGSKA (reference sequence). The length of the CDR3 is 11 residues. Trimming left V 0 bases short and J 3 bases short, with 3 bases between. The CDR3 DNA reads TGCAGTGCTAGAGACAACTACGAGCAGTACTTC. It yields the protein CSARDNYEQYF.

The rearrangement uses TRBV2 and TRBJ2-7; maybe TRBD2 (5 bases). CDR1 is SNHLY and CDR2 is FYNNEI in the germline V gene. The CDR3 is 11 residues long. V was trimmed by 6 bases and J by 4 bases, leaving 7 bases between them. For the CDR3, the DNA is TGTGCCAGCAGCCCGGGGTACGAGCAGTACTTC. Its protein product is CASSPGYEQYF.

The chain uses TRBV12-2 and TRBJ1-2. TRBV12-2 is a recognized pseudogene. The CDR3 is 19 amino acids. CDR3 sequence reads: CASRSDTQTVTGANYGYTF. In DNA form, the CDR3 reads TGTGCAAGTCGCTCAGACACCCAGACAGTAACGGGGGCTAACTATGGCTACACCTTC.

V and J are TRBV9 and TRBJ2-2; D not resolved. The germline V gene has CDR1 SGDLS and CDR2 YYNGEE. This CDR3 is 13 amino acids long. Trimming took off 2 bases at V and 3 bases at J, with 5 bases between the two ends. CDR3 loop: CASSVYDTGELFF. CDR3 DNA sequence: TGTGCCAGCAGCGTGTATGACACCGGGGAGCTGTTTTTT.

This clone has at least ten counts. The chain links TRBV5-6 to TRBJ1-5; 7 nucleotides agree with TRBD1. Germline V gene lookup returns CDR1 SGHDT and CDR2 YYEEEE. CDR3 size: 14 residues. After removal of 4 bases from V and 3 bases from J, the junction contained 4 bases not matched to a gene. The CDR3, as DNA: TGTGCCAGCAGCCGGGGACAGATCAATCAGCCCCAGCATTTT. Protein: CASSRGQINQPQHF.

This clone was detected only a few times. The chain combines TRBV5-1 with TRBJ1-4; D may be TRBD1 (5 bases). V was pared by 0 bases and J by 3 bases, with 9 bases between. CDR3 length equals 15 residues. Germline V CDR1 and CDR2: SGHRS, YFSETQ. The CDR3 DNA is TGCGCCAGCAGCTTGGCCGACAGTTCTAATGAAAAACTGTTTTTT. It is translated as CASSLADSSNEKLFF.

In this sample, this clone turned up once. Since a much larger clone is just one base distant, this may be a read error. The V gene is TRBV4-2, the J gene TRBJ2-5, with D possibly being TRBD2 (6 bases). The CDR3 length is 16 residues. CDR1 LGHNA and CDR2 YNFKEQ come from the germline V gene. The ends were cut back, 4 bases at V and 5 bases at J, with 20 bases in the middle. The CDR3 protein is CASSPLGGTLPETQYF. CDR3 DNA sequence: TGTGCCAGCAGCCCTCTCGGAGGGACTCTCCCCGAGACCCAGTACTTC.

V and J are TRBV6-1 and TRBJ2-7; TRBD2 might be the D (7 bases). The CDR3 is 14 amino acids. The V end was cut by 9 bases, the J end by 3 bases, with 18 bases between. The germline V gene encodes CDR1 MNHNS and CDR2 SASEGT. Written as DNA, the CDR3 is TGTGCCAGTTCCCAAGGGGGGGGGAACTACGAGCAGTACTTC. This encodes CASSQGGGNYEQYF.

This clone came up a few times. In nucleotides, the CDR3 is TGTGCCAGCAGTGACGACTTATTCACCGGGGAGCTGTTTTTT. Encoded protein: CASSDDLFTGELFF. The V and J genes are TRBV6-4 and TRBJ2-2; D is unresolved. Trimming took 2 bases from V and 4 from J, leaving 8 bases between them. The CDR3 contains 14 residues. CDR1 and CDR2 (germline): MRHNA, SNTAGT.

CDR3 residues: CASSLRQANTGELFF. The CDR3 nucleotides read TGTGCCAGCAGTTTACGACAGGCGAACACCGGGGAGCTGTTTTTT. The chain couples TRBV6-1 to TRBJ2-2; D might be TRBD1 (6 bases). V was shortened by 5 bases and J by 0 bases, with 10 bases between the two germline ends. Germline CDR1 and CDR2: MNHNS and SASEGT. The CDR3 consists of 15 residues.

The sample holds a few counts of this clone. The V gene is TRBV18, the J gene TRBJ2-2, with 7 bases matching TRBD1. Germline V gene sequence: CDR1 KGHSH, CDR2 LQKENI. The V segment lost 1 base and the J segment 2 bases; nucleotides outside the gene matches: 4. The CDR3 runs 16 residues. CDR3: CASSPQGTANTGELFF. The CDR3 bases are TGTGCCAGCTCACCACAAGGGACAGCTAACACCGGGGAGCTGTTTTTT.

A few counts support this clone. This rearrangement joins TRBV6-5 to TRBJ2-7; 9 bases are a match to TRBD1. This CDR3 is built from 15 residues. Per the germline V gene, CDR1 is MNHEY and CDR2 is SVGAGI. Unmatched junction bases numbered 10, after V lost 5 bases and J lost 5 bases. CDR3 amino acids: CASSQPGTGRNEQYF. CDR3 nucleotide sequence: TGTGCCAGCAGTCAACCTGGGACAGGGAGAAACGAGCAGTACTTC.

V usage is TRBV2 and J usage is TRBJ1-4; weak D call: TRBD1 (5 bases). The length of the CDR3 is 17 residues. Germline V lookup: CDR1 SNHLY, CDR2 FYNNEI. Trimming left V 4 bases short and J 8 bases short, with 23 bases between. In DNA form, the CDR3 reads TGTGCCAGCAGTGGAACCTGGACAAAAGCCATTATCGAAAAACTGTTTTTT. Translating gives CASSGTWTKAIIEKLFF.